This is a list of T cell receptor beta chains from one sample in a study of memory CD4+ T cells and cytomegalovirus serostatus. The protocol was immunoSEQ multiplex PCR, while the TCRdb copy is restricted to in-frame clones and leaves out a portion. This table has roughly 45,000 clones, around four fifths appearing once. Sample: memory CD4+ T cells from blood. Receptors originate from an adult in good health and CMV-seronegative. Each CDR3 is given with its conserved first and last residue. The order of the fields is D gene, V gene, J gene, clone size, CDR3 DNA, CDR3 protein. The D gene is left open where the match is weak. Clone size is not always given. Where it is, it says once, few, many or a class for expanded clones.

.	TRBV5-1	TRBJ2-7	.	TGCGCCAGCAGCTTAGGTTACAGGGCTTACGAGCAGTACTTC	CASSLGYRAYEQYF
.	TRBV9	TRBJ1-6	.	TGTGCCAGCAGCCTCGGGGGGGGACCAAATATGCTTTCACCCCTCCACTTT	CASSLGGGPNMLSPLHF
.	TRBV5-1	TRBJ2-5	.	TGCGCCAGCAGCGCGTTTCCCGGGTGGGAGACCCAGTACTTC	CASSAFPGWETQYF
TRBD1	TRBV15	TRBJ2-6	.	TGTGCCACCAGCAGAGATCTGACAGGGGCTAGCTCTGGGGCCAACGTCCTGACTTTC	CATSRDLTGASSGANVLTF
TRBD1	TRBV2	TRBJ1-1	.	TGTGCCAGCAGTGTCCAGACAGGGGTCACTGAAGCTTTCTTT	CASSVQTGVTEAFF
.	TRBV29-1	TRBJ1-1	.	TGCAGCGTTAGGACAGCTCACCTCAACACTGAAGCTTTCTTT	CSVRTAHLNTEAFF
.	TRBV6-5	TRBJ1-2	.	TGTGCCAGCAGTTCGCCAGATTATGGCTACACCTTC	CASSSPDYGYTF
TRBD2	TRBV6-4	TRBJ2-1	.	TGTGCCAGCAGTGCCCTAGCGGGGGTGGGCAATGAGCAGTTCTTC	CASSALAGVGNEQFF
.	TRBV5-1	TRBJ2-7	.	TGCGCCAGCAGCTTCAATATTGACACTTTCTACGAGCAGTACTTC	CASSFNIDTFYEQYF
TRBD1	TRBV7-8	TRBJ1-1	.	TGTGCCAGCAGCCCAAACTTACAGGGGAGAGGTCCGCGGACTGAAGCTTTCTTT	CASSPNLQGRGPRTEAFF
.	TRBV5-8	TRBJ2-6	.	TGTGCCAGCAGCTTACTTCGGGGGTCTGGGGCCAACGTCCTGACTTTC	CASSLLRGSGANVLTF
TRBD2	TRBV5-1	TRBJ2-2	once	TGCGCCAGCAGCTTGGGGGTAGCGGGGGCCCCCGGGGAGCTGTTTTTT	CASSLGVAGAPGELFF
.	TRBV28	TRBJ1-5	.	TGTGCCAGCACCCCCGGGATTTCATATCAGCCCCAGCATTTT	CASTPGISYQPQHF
.	TRBV11-1	TRBJ1-3	.	TGTGCCAGCAGCTCGTCGATTGCAGGAAACACCATATATTTT	CASSSSIAGNTIYF
.	TRBV5-6	TRBJ1-1	few	TGTGCCAGCAGCTTCCAGGGAGGCACTGAAGCTTTCTTT	CASSFQGGTEAFF
TRBD2	TRBV11-2	TRBJ2-2	once	TGTGCCAGCAGCTTAGTTATAGCGGGGGGGCGTACCGGGGAGCTGTTTTTT	CASSLVIAGGRTGELFF
.	TRBV19	TRBJ2-7	few	TGTGCCAGTAGTCGGAACCCGGGACAAGGGCCCCCCGAGCAGTACTTC	CASSRNPGQGPPEQYF
.	TRBV11-2	TRBJ2-5	.	TGTGCCAGCAGCTTAGATCTCGGGACCCGGGGTCAAGAGACCCAGTACTTC	CASSLDLGTRGQETQYF
.	TRBV30	TRBJ2-7	.	TGTGCCTGGAGTGAGCTTAACTACGAGCAGTACTTC	CAWSELNYEQYF
.	TRBV6-6	TRBJ1-2	.	TGTGCCAGCAGTTCCCGTGGGACGGATGGCTACACCTTC	CASSSRGTDGYTF
.	TRBV30	TRBJ2-2	.	TGTGCCTGGAGTAGGGGGGGGAACACCGGGGAGCTGTTTTTT	CAWSRGGNTGELFF
.	TRBV5-5	TRBJ1-6	.	TGTGCCAGCAGCGCGGATCCCGGGGGGCTAGGTTCACCCCTCCACTTT	CASSADPGGLGSPLHF
.	TRBV11-2	TRBJ2-3	once	TGTGCCAGCAGCACCAACCCGGGCCGTAGCACAGATACGCAGTATTTT	CASSTNPGRSTDTQYF
.	TRBV4-2	TRBJ2-1	.	TGTGCCAGCAGCCCCTCTACTACTTACAATGAGCAGTTCTTC	CASSPSTTYNEQFF
TRBD1	TRBV19	TRBJ1-5	few	TGTGCCAGTAGTCCCGCGGACAGGGGCTACTATAGCAATCAGCCCCAGCATTTT	CASSPADRGYYSNQPQHF
TRBD1	TRBV7-2	TRBJ1-2	.	TGTGCCAGCAGCACTAGCCCGACAGGGGCGTATGGCTACACCTTC	CASSTSPTGAYGYTF
.	TRBV7-2	TRBJ2-7	.	TGTGCCAGCAGCTTAGCCGCCAGGGCCTACGAGCAGTACTTC	CASSLAARAYEQYF
.	TRBV5-4	TRBJ1-2	.	TGTGCCAGCAGCTTGGCAGGGGTTTATGGCTACACCTTC	CASSLAGVYGYTF
.	TRBV7-2	TRBJ2-5	few	TGTGCCAGCAGCCGAGGGACTGGGAATCAAGAGACCCAGTACTTC	CASSRGTGNQETQYF
.	TRBV5-1	TRBJ1-1	.	TGCGCCAGCAGCTTGACAGGGAAGAACACTGAAGCTTTCTTT	CASSLTGKNTEAFF
.	TRBV5-1	TRBJ2-2	.	TGCGCCACCGGCTCCGGGGCTTTCAGCACCGGGGAGCTGTTTTTT	CATGSGAFSTGELFF
TRBD1	TRBV7-2	TRBJ2-5	.	TGTGCCAGCAGCGCCCAGACAGGGAAGGCTGAGACCCAGTACTTC	CASSAQTGKAETQYF
.	TRBV4-1	TRBJ2-7	.	TGCGCCAGCAGCCCCCGGACAGCCTCCTACGAGCAGTACTTC	CASSPRTASYEQYF
.	TRBV7-9	TRBJ1-1	.	TGTGCCAGCAGCTTAGGAGGGAAGGGCGATGGCACTGAAGCTTTCTTT	CASSLGGKGDGTEAFF
.	TRBV5-6	TRBJ2-3	.	TGTGCCAGCAGCTTGAGAGGAACAGATACGCAGTATTTT	CASSLRGTDTQYF
TRBD1	TRBV27	TRBJ1-2	.	TGTGCCAGCAGTTTGTCTCATCCGGGACAGGGCTATGGCTACACCTTC	CASSLSHPGQGYGYTF
TRBD2	TRBV30	TRBJ2-3	.	TGTGCCTGGACTAGCGGGGGGCCCCATCCCACAGATACGCAGTATTTT	CAWTSGGPHPTDTQYF
.	TRBV5-6	TRBJ2-2	once	TGTGCCAGCAGCTTGTTTCCGCCAGGGGCCGGGGAGCTGTTTTTT	CASSLFPPGAGELFF
.	TRBV30	TRBJ1-4	.	TGTGCCTGGAGTCAAGGGACCGTTAATGAAAAACTGTTTTTT	CAWSQGTVNEKLFF